This T cell receptor (beta chain) stems from a study of cytomegalovirus exposure and HLA in healthy donors. Study-level results: The HLA-A and HLA-B alleles of most subjects were reportedly predicted accurately from TCR beta sequences. Later analysis identified a missense DCLRE1C variant that was linked to TCR beta V- and J-gene trimming.

V lost 0 bases to trimming and J lost 0 bases, with 5 bases between them. CDR1 is LGHNA, CDR2 YSLEER, per germline. The CDR3 length is 15 residues. The PCR employed 60 Vbeta primers together with 13 Jbeta primers. This table comes from immunoSEQ multiplex PCR, and its TCRdb copy is limited to in-frame clones, with some not included. The table includes roughly 150,000 clones, 80% to 90% detected once. As regards this clone: Its target is unknown.

The specimen was PBMCs. The V gene is TRBV4-3, the J gene TRBJ1-4; D perhaps matches TRBD1 (5 bases). This clonotype originated in a woman aged 40-49 years in good health and CMV-seropositive. Written as DNA, the CDR3 is TGCGCCAGCAGCCAAGACAGGGCAACTAATGAAAAACTGTTTTTT. Amino acid sequence: CASSQDRATNEKLFF.